This T cell receptor beta chain was sequenced for a study of T cells in Graves' hyperthyroidism and ophthalmopathy. TCR beta CDR3 regions were amplified from RNA transcripts. Carried out on the TCR CDR3, a first-round RT-PCR used the HTBI primer set. From the multiplex PCR reads, TCRdb called clonotypes with MiXCR, one entry per CDR3 protein. This sample has approximately 600,000 distinct CDR3 sequences, with approximately 15% found just once. Points on this clonotype: Its antigen is not identified.

The study, taken as a whole, reports: Also found in blood were most expanded thyroid clonotypes above 0.001.

Newly diagnosed patients aged 18 to 65 had hyperthyroidism of under 2 months' duration. This CDR3 has 15 residues. Germline CDR1 reads SNHLY; CDR2 reads FYNNEI. V was trimmed by 8 bases and J by 0 bases, leaving 11 bases between them. The TCR sequence derives from a woman aged 25 to 45 with Graves' hyperthyroidism that later progressed to Graves' ophthalmopathy. The chain links TRBV2 to TRBJ1-6; D not certain. Sequences were obtained from blood. CDR3 sequence (DNA): TGTGCCAGCGTTGTGGCGGCCTCCTATAATTCACCCCTCCACTTT. It specifies CASVVAASYNSPLHF.